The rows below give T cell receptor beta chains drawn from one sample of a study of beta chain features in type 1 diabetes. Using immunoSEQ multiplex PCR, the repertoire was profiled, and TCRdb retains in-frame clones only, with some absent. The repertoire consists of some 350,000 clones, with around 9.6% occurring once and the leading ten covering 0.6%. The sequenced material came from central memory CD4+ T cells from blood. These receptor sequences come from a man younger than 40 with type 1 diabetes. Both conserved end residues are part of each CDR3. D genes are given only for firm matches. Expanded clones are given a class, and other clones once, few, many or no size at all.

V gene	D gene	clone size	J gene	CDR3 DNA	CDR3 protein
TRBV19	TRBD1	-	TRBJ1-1	TGTGCCAGTAGTTCAACCCCACAGGGGGGTGAAGCTTTCTTT	CASSSTPQGGEAFF
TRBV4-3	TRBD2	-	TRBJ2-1	TGCGCCAGCAGCCAATCTGGACTAGCGGGAGTCAACAATGAGCAGTTCTTC	CASSQSGLAGVNNEQFF
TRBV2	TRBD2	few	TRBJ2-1	TGTGCCAGCAGTAGACTAGCGGGAGGGGGCAATGAGCAGTTCTTC	CASSRLAGGGNEQFF
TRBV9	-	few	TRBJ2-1	TGTGCCAGCAGCACCTCCCCGGGAAATGAGCAGTTCTTC	CASSTSPGNEQFF
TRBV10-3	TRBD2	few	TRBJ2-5	TGTGCCATCAGTGCCCCGCCGGGACTAGCGGGAGATATGACCTCTCCAGAGACCCAGTACTTC	CAISAPPGLAGDMTSPETQYF
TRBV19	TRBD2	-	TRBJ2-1	TGTGCCAGTAGTATCCTTAGCGGGCCGAACCAATACAATGAGCAGTTCTTC	CASSILSGPNQYNEQFF
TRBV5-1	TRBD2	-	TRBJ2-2	TGCGCCAGCAGCCTCCGAGCGGGAAGGAGCGGGGAGCTGTTTTTT	CASSLRAGRSGELFF
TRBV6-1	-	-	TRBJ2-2	TGTGCCAGCAGTGAGGTCCCGAACACCGGGGAGCTGTTTTTT	CASSEVPNTGELFF
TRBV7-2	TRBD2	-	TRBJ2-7	TGTGCCAGCAGCTGGATTGGGACTAGCGGGGCCTACGAGCAGTACTTC	CASSWIGTSGAYEQYF
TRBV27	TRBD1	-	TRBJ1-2	TGTGCCAGCAGTTTGATGGCAACAGGGGGCAATGGCTACACCTTC	CASSLMATGGNGYTF
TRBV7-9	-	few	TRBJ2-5	TGTGCCAGCAGCTTAGAAGCAGGGTGGGCAGAGACCCAGTACTTC	CASSLEAGWAETQYF
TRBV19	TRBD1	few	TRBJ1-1	TGTGCCAGTAGTATGCTGACAGGGGCTCTGAACACTGAAGCTTTCTTT	CASSMLTGALNTEAFF
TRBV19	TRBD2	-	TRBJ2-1	TGTGCCAGTAGTATAAAAGGTCTTGGGGCTTGGCGGGAGCGGAATGAGCAGTTCTTC	CASSIKGLGAWRERNEQFF
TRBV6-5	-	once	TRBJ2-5	TGTGCCAGCAGTTACTCGAAACAAGAGACCCAGTACTTC	CASSYSKQETQYF
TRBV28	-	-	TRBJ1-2	TGTGCCAGCTCTTTATTATATGGCTACACCTTC	CASSLLYGYTF
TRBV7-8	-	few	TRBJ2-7	TGTGCCAGCAGCTTCCCATCCCCGGACGAGCAGTACTTC	CASSFPSPDEQYF
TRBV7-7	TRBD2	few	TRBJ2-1	TGTGCCAGCAGCTTATTCCCCAGCGGGAGTTCTGACTACAATGAGCAGTTCTTC	CASSLFPSGSSDYNEQFF
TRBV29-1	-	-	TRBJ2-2	TGCAGCGTTGAGATCATCCAGAACACCGGGGAGCTGTTTTTT	CSVEIIQNTGELFF
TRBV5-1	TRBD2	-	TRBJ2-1	TGCGCCAGCAGACTGTTCCAGGCCGGGACTAGCGGACCTAATGAGCAGTTCTTC	CASRLFQAGTSGPNEQFF
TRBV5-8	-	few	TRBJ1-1	TGTGCCAGCAGTTCCCAACCCTCAAATGCGGGGTCCGAAGCTTTCTTT	CASSSQPSNAGSEAFF
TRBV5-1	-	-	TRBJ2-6	TGCGCCAGCAGGGGCGGCTCGTCAGGGGCCAACGTCCTGACTTTC	CASRGGSSGANVLTF
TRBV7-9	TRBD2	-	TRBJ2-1	TGTGCCAGCAGCTTAGCGCGAGGGACTACCACGAGCTCCTACAATGAGCAGTTCTTC	CASSLARGTTTSSYNEQFF
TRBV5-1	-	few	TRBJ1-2	TGCGCCAGCAGCTACGGGATGGTTGCGGCGCGGGGCTACACCTTC	CASSYGMVAARGYTF
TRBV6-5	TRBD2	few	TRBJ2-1	TGTGCCAGCAGTGGCGGGACTAGCGGGACCCATGAGCAGTTCTTC	CASSGGTSGTHEQFF
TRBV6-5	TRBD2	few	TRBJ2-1	TGTGCCAGCAGCTCCGAGGGACTAGCGCTCAATGAGCAGTTCTTC	CASSSEGLALNEQFF
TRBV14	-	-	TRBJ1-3	TGTGCCAGCAGCCAAATAGGACGAAACACCATATATTTT	CASSQIGRNTIYF
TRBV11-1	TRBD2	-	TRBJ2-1	TGTGCCAGCAGCTTAGAGGGGGCCGGGCTAGCGGGAGTTCACAATGAGCAGTTCTTC	CASSLEGAGLAGVHNEQFF